The next 22 T cell receptor beta chains were all read from a single sample in a study of shared clonotypes between healthy human individuals. Some clones are missing from TCRdb's copy, which holds only in-frame ones; the method was immunoSEQ multiplex PCR. Of about 490,000 clones detected, around 80% appear once; the ten largest clones hold approximately 12%. Sequencing was carried out using PBMCs. The origin of the receptors is a middle-aged woman in good health. Some clones in this sample may be carry-over from other donors' samples.

This clone was seen a few times. The CDR3 spells CASSELGPPLSYEQYF. The CDR3 DNA is TGTGCCAGCAGTGAACTCGGACCTCCCCTCTCCTACGAGCAGTACTTC. The rearrangement joins TRBV2 to TRBJ2-7; D is uncertain. The CDR3 has 16 residues. V was pared by 2 bases and J by 0 bases, with 14 bases between. Per germline, CDR1 SNHLY and CDR2 FYNNEI.

This clone has a count of ten or more. V and J are TRBV7-2 and TRBJ2-3, with TRBD2 matching over 14 bases. CDR3 length equals 15 residues. The V and J ends lost 5 bases and 5 bases, in that order; junction bases with no gene match: 3. The germline V gene has CDR1 SGHTA and CDR2 FQGNSA. The CDR3 bases are TGTGCCAGCAGCCGACTAGCGGGAGGGATAGATACGCAGTATTTT. It translates to CASSRLAGGIDTQYF.

The rearrangement joins TRBV11-2 to TRBJ2-5; 7 bases match TRBD1. The trim removed 1 base at V and 4 bases at J, leaving 3 bases unmatched. Germline CDR1 and CDR2: SGHAT and FQNNGV. This CDR3 is built from 14 residues. The CDR3 coding sequence is TGTGCCAGCAGCTTAGGACAGGGTGGAGAGACCCAGTACTTC. It encodes CASSLGQGGETQYF.

The chain is built from TRBV29-1 and TRBJ2-3; no reliable D call. V was pared by 7 bases and J by 5 bases, with 10 bases between. Germline values: CDR1 SQVTM, CDR2 ANQGSEA. The CDR3 has 11 residues. The CDR3 DNA follows: TGCAGCGCTGCCGTGAAAGATACGCAGTATTTT. Translated, it gives CSAAVKDTQYF.

This sequence joins TRBV5-1 and TRBJ2-2; D is perhaps TRBD1 (6 bases). Germline CDR1 is SGHRS and CDR2 is YFSETQ. CDR3 length equals 14 residues. The V end lost 4 bases, the J end lost 6 bases, and 13 bases lay between the germline ends. DNA for the CDR3: TGCGCCAGCAGCAATGACAGGCGGCCCGGGGAGCTGTTTTTT. Encoded protein: CASSNDRRPGELFF.

J is TRBJ1-1 and V is TRBV2; 9 bases are shared with TRBD1. The germline V gene encodes CDR1 SNHLY and CDR2 FYNNEI. J gave up 1 base and V 10 bases, and 4 bases lay outside the gene matches. The CDR3 contains 13 residues. CDR3 DNA: TGTGCCATCACAGGGGGCGAGAACACTGAAGCTTTCTTT. This codes for CAITGGENTEAFF.

The rearrangement links TRBV7-9 to TRBJ2-1; D is ambiguous. This CDR3 spans 12 amino acids. Germline V gene data show CDR1 as SEHNR and CDR2 as FQNEAQ (reference sequence). V lost 2 bases and J lost 8, with 7 bases in between. Written as DNA, the CDR3 is TGTGCCAGCAGCTTACTATCTTATGAGCAGTTCTTC. This translates into CASSLLSYEQFF.

V gene TRBV15 combines with J gene TRBJ1-1, with D maybe TRBD1 (5 bases). The CDR3 has 17 amino acids. V gave up 0 bases and J gave up 1 base, with 15 bases separating them. CDR1 is LNHNV, CDR2 YYDKDF, per germline (reference sequence). CDR3 coding DNA: TGTGCCACCAGCAGAGATCGTCTCCAGAGGGGGAACACTGAAGCTTTCTTT. As protein: CATSRDRLQRGNTEAFF.

About this clone itself: A much larger clone lies a single base off, so this may be a read error. This chain links TRBV15 with TRBJ1-6; D might be TRBD1 (6 bases). Deletions cut 1 base from V and 6 bases from J, with 10 bases between. The CDR3 contains 15 residues. CDR1 LNHNV and CDR2 YYDKDF come from the germline V gene (reference sequence). CDR3 protein: CATSRGTERNSPLHF. The CDR3 nucleotides are TGTGCCACCAGCAGAGGGACAGAGCGTAATTCACCCCTCCACTTT. Looking up the rest from reference TRBV15 and TRBJ1-6 gives the full variable domain: DAMVIQNPRYQVTQFGKPVTLSCSQTLNHNVMYWYQQKSSQAPKLLFHYYDKDFNNEADTPDNFQSRRPNTSFCFLDIRSPGLGDTAMYLCATSRGTERNSPLHFGNGTRLTVT.

The chain couples TRBV28 to TRBJ2-6, with a tentative D call TRBD1 (6 bases). V lost 6 bases to trimming and J lost 1 base, with 16 bases between them. The germline gives CDR1 MDHEN, CDR2 SYDVKM. The CDR3 extends over 17 amino acids. The CDR3 sequence: CASRFAGALSGANVLTF. The CDR3 DNA sequence: TGTGCCAGCAGATTTGCAGGGGCGTTGTCTGGGGCCAACGTCCTGACTTTC.

This clone was found a few times. The chain employs TRBV7-3 and TRBJ2-5, with 8 bases fitting TRBD1. Unmatched junction bases numbered 10, after V lost 5 bases and J lost 5 bases. The CDR3 contains 15 residues. Germline CDR1 and CDR2: SGHTA and FQGTGA. CDR3 nucleotides: TGTGCCAGCAGCATCCGGACAGGGTACGGGGAGACCCAGTACTTC. Protein: CASSIRTGYGETQYF.

Here the CDR3 reads CASSGLGLNTEAFF. In DNA form, the CDR3 reads TGTGCCAGCAGTGGATTGGGGTTAAACACTGAAGCTTTCTTT. The V gene is TRBV2, the J gene TRBJ1-1; D is unresolved. The CDR3 has 14 amino acids. CDR1 and CDR2 from the germline V gene are SNHLY and FYNNEI. Trimming left V 4 bases short and J 2 bases short, with 11 bases between.

The chain carries TRBV11-3 and TRBJ2-2, with 11 bases that match TRBD2. Germline V CDR1 and CDR2: SGHNT, YENEEA. Unmatched junction bases numbered 5, after V lost 2 bases and J lost 6 bases. The CDR3 loop spans 16 amino acids. CDR3 bases: TGTGCCAGCAGCTTAAGACTAGCGGGATGGGCCGGGGAGCTGTTTTTT. As protein: CASSLRLAGWAGELFF.

The chain combines TRBV7-2 with TRBJ2-7, with 9 bases matching TRBD2. J was trimmed by 3 bases and V by 8 bases; bases with no gene match: 23. The V gene's germline CDR1 is SGHTA and CDR2 FQGNSA. The CDR3 extends over 19 amino acids. CDR3 residues: CASGSPSVGLAVSYYEQYF. Written as DNA, the CDR3 is TGTGCCAGCGGCTCTCCCTCCGTGGGACTAGCTGTTTCTTACTACGAGCAGTACTTC.

V gene TRBV7-9 combines with J gene TRBJ2-5; 8 nucleotides agree with TRBD2. CDR3 length: 15 residues. Germline V gene sequence: CDR1 SEHNR, CDR2 FQNEAQ (reference sequence). V dropped 7 bases and J dropped 5; count of bases not matched to a gene: 12. CDR3 coding DNA: TGTGCCAGCACCCCGGGAGGGGGGATCGGGGAGACCCAGTACTTC. Protein: CASTPGGGIGETQYF. Drawing the rest from reference TRBV7-9 and TRBJ2-5, the complete variable domain is DTGVSQNPRHKITKRGQNVTFRCDPISEHNRLYWYRQTLGQGPEFLTYFQNEAQLEKSRLLSDRFSAERPKGSFSTLEIQRTEQGDSAMYLCASTPGGGIGETQYFGPGTRLLVL.

This clone was seen a handful of times. The chain combines TRBV5-4 with TRBJ1-2; no reliable D call. The CDR3 is 15 residues long. From germline, CDR1 is SGHNT and CDR2 YYREEE (reference sequence). V gave up 0 bases and J gave up 7 bases, with 16 bases separating them. Here the CDR3 DNA reads TGTGCCAGCAGCTTGGCCGTGGCCTCACAGAGTGGCTACACCTTC. Translating it yields CASSLAVASQSGYTF.

The V gene is TRBV9, the J gene TRBJ2-2; perhaps TRBD1 as D (5 bases). The CDR3 spans 15 residues. V gave up 2 bases and J gave up 0 bases, with 8 bases separating them. CDR1 is SGDLS, CDR2 YYNGEE, per germline. CDR3 region: CASSVPTANTGELFF. CDR3 DNA sequence: TGTGCCAGCAGCGTCCCGACAGCGAACACCGGGGAGCTGTTTTTT. Full variable domain (remainder filled in from reference TRBV9 and TRBJ2-2): DSGVTQTPKHLITATGQRVTLRCSPRSGDLSVYWYQQSLDQGLQFLIQYYNGEERAKGNILERFSAQQFPDLHSELNLSSLELGDSALYFCASSVPTANTGELFFGEGSRLTVL.

This sequence joins TRBV13 and TRBJ2-3, with D hard to call. Per germline, CDR1 PRHDT and CDR2 FYEKMQ (reference sequence). V was clipped by 6 bases and J by 2 bases, with 3 bases between them. The CDR3 is made up of 11 amino acids. CDR3 DNA: TGTGCCAGCAGTTTCACAGATACGCAGTATTTT. Its protein product is CASSFTDTQYF.

This clone turned up a few times. The chain combines TRBV5-5 with TRBJ1-2; 11 bases are shared with TRBD1. Looked up from germline, CDR1 is SGHKS and CDR2 is YYEKEE (reference sequence). The length of the CDR3 is 17 residues. The V gene end was trimmed by 4 bases and the J gene end by 4 bases; junction bases not matched to a gene: 12. The CDR3, as DNA: TGTGCCAGCAGCACGGGACAGGGGGAGTCCCTTATCTATGGCTACACCTTC. Amino acids: CASSTGQGESLIYGYTF.

This clone was found a few times. The V and J genes are TRBV5-1 and TRBJ1-1, with D unresolved. V lost 0 bases, J lost 4 bases, and 10 bases lay in between. Germline V gene data show CDR1 as SGHRS and CDR2 as YFSETQ. The CDR3 contains 14 residues. CDR3 amino acids: CASSLAGMRTEAFF. CDR3 nucleotides: TGCGCCAGCAGCTTGGCCGGGATGCGCACTGAAGCTTTCTTT. Complete variable domain (other parts from reference TRBV5-1 and TRBJ1-1): KAGVTQTPRYLIKTRGQQVTLSCSPISGHRSVSWYQQTPGQGLQFLFEYFSETQRNKGNFPGRFSGRQFSNSRSEMNVSTLELGDSALYLCASSLAGMRTEAFFGQGTRLTVV.

In this sample, this clone turned up a few times. In DNA, the CDR3 is TGTGCCAGCAGCTTCGGAGCGAACACCGGGGAGCTGTTTTTT. Protein product: CASSFGANTGELFF. The chain combines TRBV7-2 with TRBJ2-2; D is unclear. Trimming shortened V by 3 bases and J by 0 bases, and 5 bases separated the two germline ends. Looked up from germline, CDR1 is SGHTA and CDR2 is FQGNSA. The CDR3 is 14 amino acids.

The chain joins TRBV6-4 to TRBJ2-3; TRBD2 matches at 11 bases. The germline V gene encodes CDR1 MRHNA and CDR2 SNTAGT. J lost 0 bases, V lost 1 base, and 0 bases had no gene match. The CDR3 has 16 residues. CDR3 DNA sequence: TGTGCCAGCAGTGACTGGACTAGCGGGAGCACAGATACGCAGTATTTT. Translation gives CASSDWTSGSTDTQYF.